This T cell receptor (beta chain) appears in the sequencing data of a study of PD-1 blockade in classical Hodgkin lymphoma. Findings and limits, study-wide: The origin of the repertoire differences remains undefined, with disease activity or prior therapy as possible causes.

The assay was immunoSEQ multiplex PCR, and TCRdb's table has in-frame clones only and misses some. The repertoire holds tens of thousands of clones, with 75% to 90% as singletons. No patient escaped relapse after autologous stem cell transplantation, and brentuximab vedotin exposure varied. This clone is categorized as medium-sized. Its antigen is not known. V shed 3 bases and J 3 bases; nucleotides not matched to a gene: 5. The CDR3 is 14 amino acids. Germline CDR1 and CDR2: MGHRA and YSYEKL. The genes are TRBV4-1 and TRBJ2-7; TRBD1 aligns across 7 bases. The sequences come from peripheral blood mononuclear cells (PBMCs), collected before the second cycle of nivolumab. This TCR derives from a human donor with classical Hodgkin lymphoma. CDR3 in amino acids: CASSQGDSNYEQYF. The DNA of the CDR3 is TGCGCCAGCAGCCAGGGGGACAGCAACTACGAGCAGTACTTC.